The next 5 T cell receptor beta chains were all read from a single sample in a study of PD-L1 blockade in urothelial cancer. The assay was immunoSEQ multiplex PCR, and TCRdb's table has in-frame clones only and misses some. The sample shows fewer than 40,000 clones, roughly 90% of them seen only once. Sequences were derived from PBMCs, sampled around atezolizumab (anti-PD-L1) treatment. These receptors all come from a man between 65 and 85 years old with urothelial cancer.

The V and J genes are TRBV29-1 and TRBJ1-1; 8 bases map to TRBD1. This CDR3 comprises 16 residues. Germline loops: CDR1 SQVTM, CDR2 ANQGSEA. With V trimmed by 7 bases and J by 5 bases, 18 bases remained unmatched. The CDR3 DNA reads as TGCAGCGGCCACCCAACCTCAGGGGGCGGGCGGACTGAAGCTTTCTTT. This sequence encodes CSGHPTSGGGRTEAFF.

The chain is built from TRBV11-2 and TRBJ1-2, with 9 bases lining up with TRBD1. With 5 bases clipped from V and 4 bases from J, the junction kept 8 bases outside the gene matches. CDR1 SGHAT and CDR2 FQNNGV come from the germline V gene. This CDR3 is 15 amino acids long. CDR3 protein: CASSETGGQTYGYTF. Here the CDR3 DNA reads TGTGCCAGCAGCGAAACAGGGGGCCAGACCTATGGCTACACCTTC.

Regarding this clone: As the CDR3 is not closed by the conserved phenylalanine or tryptophan, this likely results from a read error. The chain is built from TRBV19 and TRBJ2-7, with D possibly TRBD1 on 6 matching bases. V shed 5 bases and J shed 3 bases, with 11 bases lying between them. The germline V gene encodes CDR1 LNHDA and CDR2 SQIVND (reference sequence). The CDR3 spans 13 residues. CDR3 loop: CASSAGQIYEQYS. The CDR3 coding sequence is TGTGCCAGTAGTGCTGGACAGATCTACGAGCAGTACTCC.

The CDR3 DNA follows: TGTGCCAGCAGCGCGGACAAAGGCTACGAGCAGTACTTC. Amino acid sequence: CASSADKGYEQYF. The chain employs TRBV6-1 and TRBJ2-7, with a possible D match to TRBD1 (5 bases). The V end lost 6 bases, the J end lost 3 bases, and 12 bases lay between the germline ends. Germline V gene sequence: CDR1 MNHNS, CDR2 SASEGT. The CDR3 extends over 13 amino acids.

The chain has TRBV7-7 and TRBJ2-5; TRBD1 might be the D (6 bases). The CDR3 spans 14 residues. CDR1 SSHAT and CDR2 FNYEAQ come from the germline V gene (reference sequence). The V gene lost 3 bases and the J gene lost 4 bases, with 12 bases spanning the gap. The CDR3 DNA is TGTGCCAGCAGCTTTGGACAGCGCTCAGAGACCCAGTACTTC. Translated, it gives CASSFGQRSETQYF.